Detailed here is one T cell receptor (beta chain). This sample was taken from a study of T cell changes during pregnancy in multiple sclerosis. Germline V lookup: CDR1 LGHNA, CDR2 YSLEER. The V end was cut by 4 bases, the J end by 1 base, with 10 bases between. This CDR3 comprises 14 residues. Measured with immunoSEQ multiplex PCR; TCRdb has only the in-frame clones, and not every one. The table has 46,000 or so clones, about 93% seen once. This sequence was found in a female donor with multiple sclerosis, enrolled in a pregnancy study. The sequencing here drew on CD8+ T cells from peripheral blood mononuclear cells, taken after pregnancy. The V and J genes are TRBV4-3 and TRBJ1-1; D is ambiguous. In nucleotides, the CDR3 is TGCGCCAGCAGCCTCTCAACACAGAACACTGAAGCTTTCTTT. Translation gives CASSLSTQNTEAFF.